The T cell receptor (beta chain) under discussion was sequenced for a study of metastatic and nonmetastatic thyroid tumors. General study results and limits: In both blood and tumor samples, TCR beta diversity was reported significantly higher for malignant than benign nodules.

Thyroid surgery was performed in patients who had received no treatment beforehand. TCRdb re-called the PCR reads through MiXCR. In the table there are approximately 69,000 clones, more than 13% of which are singletons. This clone occurred many times. Its target is unknown. With 6 bases clipped from V and 7 bases from J, the junction kept 7 bases outside the gene matches. CDR1 and CDR2 (germline): WNHNN, SYGVQD (reference sequence). The CDR3 loop spans 13 amino acids. The sequencing input was blood. This TCR derives from a male donor with papillary thyroid cancer or a benign thyroid nodule (not recorded which). Some clones in this sample may be carry-over from other donors' samples. V gene TRBV10-1 combines with J gene TRBJ2-5; 8 bases fit TRBD2. The CDR3 region is CASSESGSGTQYF. The CDR3 region has the DNA TGCGCCAGCAGCGAGAGCGGGAGTGGGACCCAGTACTTC.